This is a list of T cell receptor beta chains from one sample in a study of CD8+ T cells in alopecia areata. The repertoire was sequenced with immunoSEQ multiplex PCR; TCRdb's copy has only in-frame clones and lacks some. The sample includes about 160,000 clones, roughly 65% of them seen just once. This specimen consisted of CD4+ T cells sorted from blood, obtained at week 4, from a patient treated with tofacitinib. All receptors come from a human donor with alopecia areata. Each CDR3 is given with its conserved first and last residue. Each record gives: J gene, V gene, D gene, clone size, CDR3 protein, CDR3 DNA. A D gene is named only where the DNA matches it firmly. Clone size is not always given. Where it is, it says once, few, many or a class for expanded clones.

j_call: TRBJ1-1
v_call: TRBV18
d_call: -
clone_size: few
cdr3_aa: CASSPDQIGTNTEAFF
cdr3_nt: TGTGCCAGCTCACCAGATCAGATCGGCACGAACACTGAAGCTTTCTTT

j_call: TRBJ2-1
v_call: TRBV29-1
d_call: -
clone_size: -
cdr3_aa: CSVVPLGTVYNEQFF
cdr3_nt: TGCAGCGTCGTCCCGCTTGGTACAGTATACAATGAGCAGTTCTTC

j_call: TRBJ1-5
v_call: TRBV5-4
d_call: -
clone_size: -
cdr3_aa: CASSLGPGANQPQHF
cdr3_nt: TGTGCCAGCAGCTTGGGTCCGGGGGCCAATCAGCCCCAGCATTTT

j_call: TRBJ2-3
v_call: TRBV29-1
d_call: -
clone_size: -
cdr3_aa: CSVDHGRSGYTDTQYF
cdr3_nt: TGCAGCGTTGACCACGGAAGGTCAGGTTATACAGATACGCAGTATTTT

j_call: TRBJ1-2
v_call: TRBV6-5
d_call: -
clone_size: few
cdr3_aa: CASSPRGRYNYGYTF
cdr3_nt: TGTGCCAGCAGCCCGCGGGGACGGTACAACTATGGCTACACCTTC

j_call: TRBJ2-7
v_call: TRBV7-2
d_call: -
clone_size: -
cdr3_aa: CASSFLGEGYEQYF
cdr3_nt: TGTGCCAGCAGCTTCCTAGGCGAAGGATACGAGCAGTACTTC

j_call: TRBJ2-3
v_call: TRBV7-2
d_call: TRBD2
clone_size: -
cdr3_aa: CASSLVSGGASDTQYF
cdr3_nt: TGTGCCAGCAGCTTAGTGAGCGGGGGGGCATCAGATACGCAGTATTTT

j_call: TRBJ1-2
v_call: TRBV10-3
d_call: TRBD1
clone_size: -
cdr3_aa: CAISGTGQAGGYTF
cdr3_nt: TGTGCCATCAGTGGGACGGGACAGGCCGGGGGCTACACCTTC

j_call: TRBJ2-7
v_call: TRBV27
d_call: TRBD1
clone_size: few
cdr3_aa: CASSRTGSYEQYF
cdr3_nt: TGTGCCAGCAGTCGGACAGGGTCTTACGAGCAGTACTTC

j_call: TRBJ1-4
v_call: TRBV5-1
d_call: -
clone_size: few
cdr3_aa: CASSPWTATNEKLFF
cdr3_nt: TGCGCCAGCAGCCCCTGGACAGCAACTAATGAAAAACTGTTTTTT

j_call: TRBJ2-1
v_call: TRBV15
d_call: TRBD1
clone_size: -
cdr3_aa: CATSRDGQGKQFF
cdr3_nt: TGTGCCACCAGCAGGGACGGACAGGGGAAACAGTTCTTC

j_call: TRBJ1-2
v_call: TRBV11-2
d_call: TRBD1
clone_size: -
cdr3_aa: CASSSDRVYGYTF
cdr3_nt: TGTGCCAGCAGCTCGGACAGGGTTTATGGCTACACCTTC